This is a list of T cell receptor beta chains from one sample in a study of shared T cell receptors in the human thymus. Sequencing was performed with immunoSEQ multiplex PCR; in TCRdb, only in-frame clones are kept and a portion is missing. This sample yields hundreds of thousands of clones, of which about 90% are seen a single time; 0.0094% belongs to the top ten. These same records also appear under a second study, on human thymus T cells.

The material sequenced was thymocytes. These TCRs come from a boy under three years old with a congenital heart defect. Each CDR3 is given without its conserved first and last residue.

cdr3_aa	cdr3_length	v_call	j_call
ASRVPTRTYEQY	12	TRBV2	TRBJ2-7
ASSRVNQPQH	10	TRBV6-6	TRBJ1-5
ASKRSREAQY	10	TRBV2	TRBJ2-5
ASRQASSPVNTGELF	15	TRBV11-2	TRBJ2-2
ASRPHTDSRTEAF	13	TRBV9	TRBJ1-1
ASSRNGDLNTGELF	14	TRBV7-2	TRBJ2-2
ASSSRRGNTEAF	12	TRBV7-8	TRBJ1-1
ASSKAAGELF	10	TRBV21-1	TRBJ2-2
ASTPHSYEQY	10	TRBV11-2	TRBJ2-7
ASSVLNRDRVNEKLF	15	TRBV19	TRBJ1-4
ASSPFSVLLAESYT	14	TRBV28	TRBJ1-2
ASSGAGTSTDTQY	13	TRBV25-1	TRBJ2-3
ASSLTSGAIYEQY	13	TRBV11-3	TRBJ2-7
ASNPSGFHTGELF	13	TRBV6-1	TRBJ2-2
ASSLGLAGHETQY	13	TRBV11-2	TRBJ2-5
ASSFGGPGELF	11	TRBV13	TRBJ2-2
ASSPMEGRAANTEAF	15	TRBV7-9	TRBJ1-1
ASSLAPTSGFAKNIQY	16	TRBV7-2	TRBJ2-4
ASSLIPFAANEKLF	14	TRBV7-8	TRBJ1-4
ASSLVLCGRVGEQF	14	TRBV7-2	TRBJ2-1
ASSEVPQGNAGANVLT	16	TRBV2	TRBJ2-6
ASSSGVGGEGTQY	13	TRBV6-6	TRBJ2-5
ASRSSGEQF	9	TRBV4-1	TRBJ2-1
ASSFRTSAYEQY	12	TRBV28	TRBJ2-7
ASTHRLSKEGSYEQY	15	TRBV2	TRBJ2-7
ASSKWPGRSEQY	12	TRBV21-1	TRBJ2-7
ASSFSGLSGNTIY	13	TRBV27	TRBJ1-3